This TCR beta chain emerged from a study of T cells in Graves' hyperthyroidism and ophthalmopathy. Researchers barred patients who had uncontrolled infection, other autoimmune disease, pregnancy or lactation. Thyroid ultrasound, orbital computed tomography, clinical symptoms, and serum thyroxine and TRAb underpinned diagnoses. From germline, CDR1 is WNHNN and CDR2 SYGVQD (reference sequence). The CDR3 is made up of 12 amino acids. V was cut by 5 bases and J by 10 bases, with 12 bases left in between. Of note for this clonotype: Given a much more abundant clone one base away, this may be a read error.

RNA transcripts served as the template for amplifying TCR beta CDR3 regions. The TCR CDR3 first-round RT-PCR relied on the HTBI primer set. TCRdb recomputed calls from the multiplex PCR reads with MiXCR, one row per CDR3 protein. The table shows 600,000 to 750,000 distinct CDR3 sequences, with roughly a sixth occurring only once. The gene calls are TRBV10-1 and TRBJ2-1, with D tentatively TRBD1 (5 bases). Input material: blood. This clonotype was obtained from a man aged 50-60 years with Graves' hyperthyroidism. The chain's CDR3 is CASSSGQREQFF. The CDR3 DNA is TGCGCCAGCAGTTCCGGACAAAGAGAGCAGTTCTTC.